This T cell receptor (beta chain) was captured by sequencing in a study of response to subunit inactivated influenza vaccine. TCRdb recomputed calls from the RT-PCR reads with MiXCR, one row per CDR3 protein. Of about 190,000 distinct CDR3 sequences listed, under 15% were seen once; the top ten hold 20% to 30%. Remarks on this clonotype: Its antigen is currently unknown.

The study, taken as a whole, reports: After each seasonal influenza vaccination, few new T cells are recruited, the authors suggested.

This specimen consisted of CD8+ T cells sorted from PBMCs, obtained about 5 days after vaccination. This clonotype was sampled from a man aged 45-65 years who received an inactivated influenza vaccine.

CDR3 loop: CASSLTPGLAGKGNNEQFF. For the CDR3, the DNA is TGTGCCAGCAGCTTAACCCCCGGACTAGCGGGTAAGGGAAACAATGAGCAGTTCTTC. The chain has TRBV7-3 and TRBJ2-1, with 11 nucleotides matching TRBD2. Germline CDR1 reads SGHTA; CDR2 reads FQGTGA. The length of the CDR3 is 19 residues. The J segment lost 5 bases and the V segment lost 0 bases, leaving 12 bases of the junction unmatched.